The 32 T cell receptor beta chains below come from one sample, sequenced in a study of CD4 T cell repertoires in COVID-19 (dated by TCRdb to the early 2020s). Memory T cell samples that were not cultured went straight to sequencing right after ex vivo isolation. The library relied on the immunoSEQ multiplex PCR assay. TCRdb mirrors the immuneACCESS table, restricted to in-frame sequences. Some clones are absent from its copies; in checked studies, under half trace to an unresolved V gene, and the reason for the others is unknown. Present in this sample are about 24,000 clones, about 93% of which were seen just once. The top ten hold around 0.66% of the sample. Sequenced here: circulating follicular helper CD4+ T cells (cTfh) from blood, sampled before the COVID-19 pandemic. The cell subset or site label for this specimen denotes: circulating T follicular helper cells. These receptors all stem from a human donor who had COVID-19.

The chain employs TRBV30 and TRBJ1-3; D is possibly TRBD1 (5 bases). The CDR3 is 14 amino acids. V was shortened by 2 bases and J by 1 base, with 9 bases between the two germline ends. Germline V gene lookup returns CDR1 GTSNPN and CDR2 SVGIG (reference sequence). The CDR3 protein is CAWSTGGSGNTIYF. In nucleotides, the CDR3 is TGTGCCTGGAGTACCGGGGGGTCTGGAAACACCATATATTTT.

V and J are TRBV5-1 and TRBJ2-2; D uncertain. The CDR3 loop spans 13 amino acids. V was cut by 0 bases and J by 6 bases, with 6 bases left in between. Germline assignment: CDR1 SGHRS and CDR2 YFSETQ. The CDR3 region has the DNA TGCGCCAGCAGCTTGGTGGGCGCCGGGGAGCTGTTTTTT. Protein: CASSLVGAGELFF. Based on the CDR3 plus reference TRBV5-1 and TRBJ2-2, the full variable domain is KAGVTQTPRYLIKTRGQQVTLSCSPISGHRSVSWYQQTPGQGLQFLFEYFSETQRNKGNFPGRFSGRQFSNSRSEMNVSTLELGDSALYLCASSLVGAGELFFGEGSRLTVL.

V usage is TRBV28 and J usage is TRBJ2-1; 11 nucleotides agree with TRBD2. The germline V gene encodes CDR1 MDHEN and CDR2 SYDVKM. After removal of 6 bases from V and 7 bases from J, the junction contained 17 bases not matched to a gene. The CDR3 contains 18 residues. CDR3 sequence reads: CASSLLAGVPPTGNEQFF. The CDR3, as DNA: TGTGCCAGCAGCCTACTAGCGGGAGTCCCTCCTACTGGGAATGAGCAGTTCTTC.

The chain combines TRBV28 with TRBJ2-7; TRBD2 aligns across 7 bases. The CDR3 spans 15 residues. Germline values: CDR1 MDHEN, CDR2 SYDVKM. V lost 8 bases, J lost 0 bases, and 10 bases stayed unmatched. CDR3 in amino acids: CASRRGTTASYEQYF. In nucleotides, the CDR3 is TGTGCCAGCCGCCGGGGGACTACAGCCTCCTACGAGCAGTACTTC.

This chain joins TRBV10-3 and TRBJ1-1; possibly TRBD1 for D (5 bases). This CDR3 is 16 amino acids long. Per germline, CDR1 ENHRY and CDR2 SYGVKD. Trimming cost V 0 bases and J 4 bases, with 15 bases left between them. The CDR3 DNA reads as TGTGCCATCAGTGAGTCCACTCGGAGGGGCGGCACTGAAGCTTTCTTT. Amino acid sequence: CAISESTRRGGTEAFF.

The V call is TRBV11-2, the J call TRBJ1-1; 9 positions match TRBD1. CDR3 length: 14 amino acids. The trim removed 1 base at V and 5 bases at J, leaving 2 bases unmatched. Germline lookup yields CDR1 SGHAT and CDR2 FQNNGV. CDR3 in amino acids: CASSLVDRGTEAFF. CDR3 nucleotides: TGTGCCAGCAGCTTAGTCGACAGGGGGACTGAAGCTTTCTTT.

This chain uses TRBV18 with TRBJ1-1; 9 nucleotides match TRBD1. CDR1 is KGHSH and CDR2 is LQKENI in the germline V gene. V shed 1 base, J shed 5 bases, and the junction held 11 bases outside the gene matches. The CDR3 runs 17 residues. Written as DNA, the CDR3 is TGTGCCAGCTCACCACAAAGTGTGGGACAGGGCGGAACTGAAGCTTTCTTT. Protein product: CASSPQSVGQGGTEAFF.

The chain recombines TRBV7-8 with TRBJ2-7; D perhaps matches TRBD2 (6 bases). The CDR3 is made up of 16 amino acids. The V and J ends lost 5 bases and 0 bases respectively, with 17 bases between them. Germline-derived CDR1 and CDR2 are SGHVS and FQNEAQ. CDR3 coding DNA: TGTGCCAGCAGCCTGGGGACGGGAGCGGACTCCTACGAGCAGTACTTC. It yields the protein CASSLGTGADSYEQYF.

The chain joins TRBV18 to TRBJ1-2; possible D gene TRBD1, 5 bases. V was pared by 5 bases and J by 8 bases, with 18 bases between. Germline loops: CDR1 KGHSH, CDR2 LQKENI. The length of the CDR3 is 14 residues. The CDR3 DNA reads as TGTGCCAGCTCAAAAATCGCAGGGCCTGACGGCTACACCTTC. Translated, it gives CASSKIAGPDGYTF.

The chain recombines TRBV6-5 with TRBJ2-5, with a weak D call TRBD1 (5 bases). The germline CDR1 and CDR2 sequences are MNHEY and SVGAGI. This CDR3 region has 15 residues. V lost 4 bases to trimming and J lost 3 bases, with 15 bases between them. The CDR3 here is CASSSGLGVKETQYF. The DNA for the CDR3 is TGTGCCAGCAGTTCGGGCCTAGGGGTGAAAGAGACCCAGTACTTC.

V gene TRBV19 combines with J gene TRBJ2-5, with 9 bases identical to TRBD1. CDR3 length equals 17 residues. Germline assignment: CDR1 LNHDA and CDR2 SQIVND (reference sequence). J lost 2 bases, V lost 3 bases, and 10 bases had no gene match. CDR3 amino acids: CASSIGYGTGTQETQYF. CDR3 DNA: TGTGCCAGTAGTATTGGCTATGGGACAGGGACACAAGAGACCCAGTACTTC.

The chain joins TRBV27 to TRBJ2-7, with D perhaps matching TRBD2 (6 bases). CDR1 is MNHEY and CDR2 is SMNVEV in the germline V gene (reference sequence). Trimming took off 5 bases at V and 4 bases at J, with 15 bases between the two ends. The CDR3 sequence is 14 residues long. CDR3 in DNA: TGTGCCAGCAGTCTGGCGGCGGGACTTTACGAGCAGTACTTC. It translates to CASSLAAGLYEQYF.

The chain recombines TRBV5-1 with TRBJ2-1; 9 bases align to TRBD2. The germline V gene encodes CDR1 SGHRS and CDR2 YFSETQ. V shed 2 bases, J shed 9 bases, and the junction held 12 bases outside the gene matches. This CDR3 has 16 residues. For the CDR3, the DNA is TGCGCCAGCAGCTTTGACCCTGGCGGGAGGGAAACTGAGCAGTTCTTC. It encodes CASSFDPGGRETEQFF.

The rearrangement uses TRBV7-2 and TRBJ1-2, with D perhaps TRBD1 (5 bases). V was clipped by 4 bases and J by 5 bases, with 17 bases between them. The CDR3 is 15 residues long. Looked up from germline, CDR1 is SGHTA and CDR2 is FQGNSA. CDR3 nucleotide sequence: TGTGCCAGCAGCTCCATCGGGGGACTCCAATATGGCTACACCTTC. Translation gives CASSSIGGLQYGYTF.

The gene calls are TRBV28 and TRBJ1-2; maybe TRBD1 (5 bases). This CDR3 contains 16 residues. Germline-derived CDR1 and CDR2 are MDHEN and SYDVKM. V was cut by 1 base and J by 5 bases, with 17 bases left in between. The CDR3 region is CASSLSVAGGGYGYTF. The CDR3, as DNA: TGTGCCAGCAGTTTATCGGTCGCAGGTGGGGGGTATGGCTACACCTTC.

The chain employs TRBV28 and TRBJ2-6; D call uncertain. This CDR3 spans 17 amino acids. The V end lost 5 bases, the J end lost 0 bases, and 14 bases lay between the germline ends. CDR1 and CDR2 from the germline V gene are MDHEN and SYDVKM. The CDR3 reads CASSGLPKNSGANVLTF. CDR3 DNA: TGTGCCAGCAGTGGGCTACCAAAAAACTCTGGGGCCAACGTCCTGACTTTC.

This clone was seen a handful of times. The gene calls are TRBV5-5 and TRBJ1-3, with 7 bases identical to TRBD1. The CDR3 is 16 residues long. With V trimmed by 4 bases and J by 0 bases, 7 bases remained unmatched. Germline loops: CDR1 SGHKS, CDR2 YYEKEE (reference sequence). The chain's CDR3 is CASSQGTASSGNTIYF. CDR3 bases: TGTGCCAGCAGCCAGGGGACAGCAAGCTCTGGAAACACCATATATTTT.

The gene calls are TRBV7-2 and TRBJ2-3, with D unclear. The CDR3 runs to 14 residues. From germline, CDR1 is SGHTA and CDR2 FQGNSA. Trimming pared 2 bases from V and 2 bases from J, leaving 8 bases between. The CDR3 spells CASSLTQATDTQYF. DNA for the CDR3: TGTGCCAGCAGCTTAACCCAGGCCACAGATACGCAGTATTTT.

The chain couples TRBV29-1 to TRBJ1-1; perhaps TRBD1 as D (5 bases). The V gene lost 8 bases and the J gene lost 1 base, with 14 bases spanning the gap. Germline V gene lookup returns CDR1 SQVTM and CDR2 ANQGSEA. CDR3 size: 13 residues. CDR3 loop: CSLRRGGNTEAFF. The CDR3 DNA reads TGCAGCCTCCGCCGGGGGGGGAACACTGAAGCTTTCTTT.

This rearrangement joins TRBV5-1 to TRBJ1-6; 9 nucleotides align to TRBD1. V lost 6 bases to trimming and J lost 7 bases; unmatched junction nucleotides: 8. Germline CDR1 and CDR2: SGHRS and YFSETQ. The CDR3 extends over 15 amino acids. The CDR3 region has the DNA TGCGCCAGCATGGCAAGGACAGGGGACAATTCACCCCTCCACTTT. Its protein is CASMARTGDNSPLHF.

This clone was observed a single time. V and J are TRBV6-1 and TRBJ2-3; D is ambiguous. CDR3 length equals 12 residues. V was clipped by 8 bases and J by 6 bases, with 12 bases between them. Germline CDR1 reads MNHNS; CDR2 reads SASEGT. The DNA for the CDR3 is TGTGCCAGCGACCTGGCAGGCGATACGCAGTATTTT. Translation: CASDLAGDTQYF.

V is TRBV7-8 and J is TRBJ1-1, with TRBD1 matching over 7 bases. This CDR3 is built from 14 residues. Germline CDR1 SGHVS, CDR2 FQNEAQ. V was pared by 4 bases and J by 3 bases, with 5 bases of the junction left unmatched. CDR3 sequence: CASSSRTGYTEAFF. In nucleotides, the CDR3 is TGTGCCAGCAGCTCCCGGACAGGCTACACTGAAGCTTTCTTT.

The V gene is TRBV28, the J gene TRBJ1-6, with TRBD1 matching over 9 bases. Trimming cost V 7 bases and J 9 bases; bases outside gene matches: 10. Germline V gene lookup returns CDR1 MDHEN and CDR2 SYDVKM. The CDR3 is 15 residues long. CDR3 residues: CASTPTRTGVSPLHF. CDR3 sequence (DNA): TGTGCCAGCACCCCCACCCGGACAGGGGTTTCACCCCTCCACTTT.

The chain joins TRBV28 to TRBJ2-5; 10 bases agree with TRBD2. The CDR3 has 15 residues. Germline V CDR1 and CDR2: MDHEN, SYDVKM. V lost 5 bases and J lost 2; bases outside the gene matches: 5. CDR3 sequence (DNA): TGTGCCAGCAGTCCCCATAGCGGGGGGCAAGAGACCCAGTACTTC. This gives the protein CASSPHSGGQETQYF.

The rearrangement uses TRBV11-2 and TRBJ2-1; 10 positions agree with TRBD2. Germline CDR1 SGHAT, CDR2 FQNNGV. The CDR3 covers 15 residues. J lost 6 bases, V lost 3 bases, and 5 bases had no gene match. CDR3 DNA sequence: TGTGCCAGCAGCTTTTCTAGCGGGAGTTTCAATGAGCAGTTCTTC. Protein product: CASSFSSGSFNEQFF.

The chain couples TRBV19 to TRBJ2-3; 7 bases agree with TRBD2. This CDR3 has 14 amino acids. CDR1 and CDR2 (germline): LNHDA, SQIVND (reference sequence). V was pared by 7 bases and J by 4 bases, with 8 bases of the junction left unmatched. The CDR3 region has the DNA TGTGCCAGTACAGCGGGGAAGCGGGCAGATACGCAGTATTTT. It is translated as CASTAGKRADTQYF.

The chain joins TRBV5-1 to TRBJ2-5; 7 nucleotides align to TRBD2. CDR3 size: 14 residues. J gave up 5 bases and V 2 bases, and 6 bases lay outside the gene matches. The germline gives CDR1 SGHRS, CDR2 YFSETQ. DNA for the CDR3: TGCGCCAGCAGCTTTGGGGGGGGGTCGGAGACCCAGTACTTC. This encodes CASSFGGGSETQYF.

This sequence joins TRBV7-2 and TRBJ2-3; the match to TRBD2 covers 12 bases. The V and J ends lost 5 bases and 3 bases, in that order; junction bases with no gene match: 12. The CDR3 runs 18 residues. CDR1 SGHTA and CDR2 FQGNSA come from the germline V gene. The CDR3 DNA sequence: TGTGCCAGCAGCCCTCGAGGGCTAGCGGGAGGGCGAACAGATACGCAGTATTTT. Encoded protein: CASSPRGLAGGRTDTQYF.

The chain joins TRBV11-1 to TRBJ2-2; 7 positions match TRBD1. This CDR3 region has 15 residues. Germline CDR1 reads SGHAT; CDR2 reads FQDESV (reference sequence). V was clipped by 2 bases and J by 3 bases; unmatched bases: 3. The CDR3 is CASSLNRGDTGELFF. The CDR3 coding sequence is TGTGCCAGCAGCTTAAACAGGGGAGACACCGGGGAGCTGTTTTTT.

This clone was detected once. The chain combines TRBV2 with TRBJ1-6, with D perhaps TRBD1 (5 bases). Germline loops: CDR1 SNHLY, CDR2 FYNNEI. V dropped 7 bases and J dropped 4 bases, with 11 bases sitting between them. This CDR3 has 14 residues. The CDR3 spells CASNPDRYNSPLHF. The CDR3 bases are TGTGCCAGCAATCCCGACAGATATAATTCACCCCTCCACTTT. Full variable domain (missing parts from reference TRBV2 and TRBJ1-6): EPEVTQTPSHQVTQMGQEVILRCVPISNHLYFYWYRQILGQKVEFLVSFYNNEISEKSEIFDDQFSVERPDGSNFTLKIRSTKLEDSAMYFCASNPDRYNSPLHFGNGTRLTVT.

This clone was detected only a few times. J is TRBJ1-4 and V is TRBV27, with 8 bases fitting TRBD1. This CDR3 contains 15 residues. J gave up 7 bases and V 6 bases, and 10 bases lay outside the gene matches. Germline-derived CDR1 and CDR2 are MNHEY and SMNVEV (reference sequence). The chain's CDR3 is CASSHGQGRSEKLFF. CDR3 sequence (DNA): TGTGCCAGCAGCCATGGACAGGGAAGGAGTGAAAAACTGTTTTTT.

This rearrangement joins TRBV7-8 to TRBJ1-5; 8 bases fit TRBD1. Unmatched junction bases numbered 1, after V lost 4 bases and J lost 5 bases. CDR1 and CDR2 from the germline V gene are SGHVS and FQNEAQ. The CDR3 loop spans 13 amino acids. In nucleotides, the CDR3 is TGTGCCAGCAGCTCACAGGGGGATCAGCCCCAGCATTTT. Residues: CASSSQGDQPQHF. Full variable domain (outside the CDR3, taken from reference TRBV7-8 and TRBJ1-5): GAGVSQSPRYKVAKRGQDVALRCDPISGHVSLFWYQQALGQGPEFLTYFQNEAQLDKSGLPSDRFFAERPEGSVSTLKIQRTQQEDSAVYLCASSSQGDQPQHFGDGTRLSIL.